This TCR beta chain was captured by sequencing in a study of T cells in tumors after PD-1 blockade. Background on the study: No patient had prior checkpoint blockade, systemic immunosuppression, or radiotherapy within 4 weeks.

Regarding this clone: Its cognate antigen is unknown. The sample has other DNA sequences that encode this CDR3 too.

Input was about 616 ng to 6,500 ng of genomic DNA from tumor or blood. The study, taken as a whole, reports: Only pre- versus post-treatment comparisons showed clonal replacement.

CDR3 size: 13 residues. The method was immunoSEQ multiplex PCR; TCRdb's version includes in-frame clones alone and lacks a portion of them. The table lists several thousand clones, approximately 67% of them singletons, with approximately 8.7% in the top ten. The sample consisted of tumor tissue, taken after anti-PD-1 treatment. The J gene is TRBJ1-1, the V gene TRBV21-1; TRBD1 is taken as the D call from the table, unchecked against the DNA. TRBV21-1 is a pseudogene segment. The TCR comes from a human donor with basal cell carcinoma. CDR3 nucleotide sequence: TGTGCCAGCAGCAAGCGACAGCACACTGAAGCTTTCTTT. It translates to CASSKRQHTEAFF.